Listed below are T cell receptor beta chains from one sample, sequenced in a study of blood T cells in healthy people across ages. Each CDR3 protein is one row after TCRdb ran MiXCR on the 5' RACE reads. The sample comprises 910,000 or so distinct CDR3 sequences, roughly half of which are singletons, and around a fifth rests with the top ten. The sequenced sample was blood. All receptors derive from a woman in her sixties or seventies in good health. The CDR3 runs from the conserved cysteine through the conserved F or W. The order of the fields is V gene, J gene, D gene, clone size, CDR3 DNA, CDR3 protein. A D gene is named only where the DNA matches it firmly. Rows give clone size only sometimes, using once, few, many, or a class for an expanded clone.

v_call: TRBV5-1; j_call: TRBJ2-7; d_call: TRBD2; clone_size: few; cdr3_nt: TGCGCCAGCAGCTTGGACGGGACTAGCCCCTACGAGCAGTACTTC; cdr3_aa: CASSLDGTSPYEQYF
v_call: TRBV20-1; j_call: TRBJ2-1; d_call: -; clone_size: -; cdr3_nt: TGCAGTGCTAAACAGGACAATGAGCAGTTCTTC; cdr3_aa: CSAKQDNEQFF
v_call: TRBV28; j_call: TRBJ2-3; d_call: -; clone_size: -; cdr3_nt: TGTGCCAGCTCCACCCCAGTGTATACGCAGTATTTT; cdr3_aa: CASSTPVYTQYF
v_call: TRBV5-1; j_call: TRBJ2-3; d_call: TRBD2; clone_size: -; cdr3_nt: TGCGCCAGCAGCTTCGGGGGGGCCACAGATACGCAGTATTTT; cdr3_aa: CASSFGGATDTQYF
v_call: TRBV20-1; j_call: TRBJ1-6; d_call: -; clone_size: -; cdr3_nt: TGCAGTGTACGACGGGTGAATTCACCCCTCCACTTT; cdr3_aa: CSVRRVNSPLHF
v_call: TRBV4-3; j_call: TRBJ2-1; d_call: TRBD1; clone_size: -; cdr3_nt: TGCGCCAGCAGCCAAGTCGGGACAGATCTAGGGGAGCAGTTCTTC; cdr3_aa: CASSQVGTDLGEQFF
v_call: TRBV7-8; j_call: TRBJ2-1; d_call: -; clone_size: once; cdr3_nt: TGTGCCAGCAGCTTAGTTCAAGTGTTCGGCGGGAGTCAGGGGGGTGAGCAGTTCTTC; cdr3_aa: CASSLVQVFGGSQGGEQFF
v_call: TRBV7-2; j_call: TRBJ2-3; d_call: TRBD1; clone_size: many; cdr3_nt: TGTGCCAGCAGCACCAACAGGGGACATCACACAGATACGCAGTATTTT; cdr3_aa: CASSTNRGHHTDTQYF
v_call: TRBV2; j_call: TRBJ2-3; d_call: -; clone_size: few; cdr3_nt: TGTGCCAGCAGTGCCCTCCAAGGGTTCCCAGATACGCAGTATTTT; cdr3_aa: CASSALQGFPDTQYF
v_call: TRBV12-3/TRBV12-4; j_call: TRBJ2-5; d_call: -; clone_size: -; cdr3_nt: TGTGCCAGCAGCTTAGGACTCTGGGAGACCCAGTACTTC; cdr3_aa: CASSLGLWETQYF
v_call: TRBV28; j_call: TRBJ2-4; d_call: -; clone_size: -; cdr3_nt: TGTGCCAGCACCCAGAGACTACTAGCCAAAAACATTCAGTACTTC; cdr3_aa: CASTQRLLAKNIQYF
v_call: TRBV29-1; j_call: TRBJ2-7; d_call: -; clone_size: -; cdr3_nt: TGCAGCATTGGTCCGGGTGATGAGCAGTACTTC; cdr3_aa: CSIGPGDEQYF
v_call: TRBV5-1; j_call: TRBJ2-1; d_call: -; clone_size: -; cdr3_nt: TGCGCCAGCAGCTTACGGGGAGTTGGCTACAATGAGCAGTTCTTC; cdr3_aa: CASSLRGVGYNEQFF
v_call: TRBV6-2/TRBV6-3; j_call: TRBJ2-1; d_call: TRBD2; clone_size: once; cdr3_nt: TGTGCCAGCAGGCTAGCGGGGGGTCTCTCCTACAATGAGCAGTTCTTC; cdr3_aa: CASRLAGGLSYNEQFF
v_call: TRBV5-1; j_call: TRBJ2-1; d_call: -; clone_size: -; cdr3_nt: TGCGCCAGCAGCTACGGGGGCGCCTACAATGAGCAGTTCTTC; cdr3_aa: CASSYGGAYNEQFF
v_call: TRBV7-9; j_call: TRBJ2-1; d_call: TRBD2; clone_size: -; cdr3_nt: TGTGCCAGCATCTTGGGGGGGTCCTACAATGAGCAGTTCTTC; cdr3_aa: CASILGGSYNEQFF
v_call: TRBV7-2; j_call: TRBJ1-2; d_call: -; clone_size: once; cdr3_nt: TGTGCCAGCAGCTCAAGATCCAGGGAGGGCTATGGCTACACCTTC; cdr3_aa: CASSSRSREGYGYTF
v_call: TRBV7-9; j_call: TRBJ2-3; d_call: TRBD2; clone_size: -; cdr3_nt: TGTGCCGGCACCCCGGGAGGAGATACGCAGTATTTT; cdr3_aa: CAGTPGGDTQYF
v_call: TRBV29-1; j_call: TRBJ2-1; d_call: -; clone_size: many; cdr3_nt: TGCAGCGTTGAACGGGGCGGCAATGAGCAGTTCTTC; cdr3_aa: CSVERGGNEQFF
v_call: TRBV5-8; j_call: TRBJ2-1; d_call: TRBD2; clone_size: -; cdr3_nt: TGTGCCAGCAGCTCCGGACTAGCGGGAGTGGTCTACAATGAGCAGTTCTTC; cdr3_aa: CASSSGLAGVVYNEQFF
v_call: TRBV4-1; j_call: TRBJ2-3; d_call: -; clone_size: -; cdr3_nt: TGCGCCAGCAGCCAAGGTGGTTACTACACAGATACGCAGTATTTT; cdr3_aa: CASSQGGYYTDTQYF
v_call: TRBV9; j_call: TRBJ2-1; d_call: -; clone_size: few; cdr3_nt: TGTGCCAGCAGCGTAGGACTAGGGGAGTACAATGAGCAGTTCTTC; cdr3_aa: CASSVGLGEYNEQFF